These 4 T cell receptor beta chains originate from one sample sequenced in a study of OX40 agonist ivuxolimab in advanced cancers. Using immunoSEQ multiplex PCR, the repertoire was profiled, and TCRdb retains in-frame clones only, with some absent. Seen here are 65,000 to 95,000 clones, about 90% observed once, and the top ten hold 0.53%. This material consisted of CD4+ or CD8+ T cells sorted from blood, taken in a trial of the OX40 agonist ivuxolimab. These receptor sequences come from an adult with an advanced solid tumor such as melanoma, head and neck, liver or kidney cancer.

The table lists this clone with a count of one. The chain combines TRBV6-1 with TRBJ2-7, with D perhaps matching TRBD1 (5 bases). CDR3 size: 12 residues. Trimming left V 6 bases short and J 3 bases short, with 9 bases between. Germline values: CDR1 MNHNS, CDR2 SASEGT. The CDR3 spells CASSRVNYEQYF. CDR3 coding DNA: TGTGCCAGCAGCAGGGTGAACTACGAGCAGTACTTC.

This chain uses TRBV27 with TRBJ2-1; 14 positions match TRBD2. This CDR3 has 18 residues. From germline, CDR1 is MNHEY and CDR2 SMNVEV (reference sequence). With V trimmed by 4 bases and J by 7 bases, 12 bases remained unmatched. In DNA, the CDR3 is TGTGCCAGCAGTTCGTACACGGGACTAGCGGGAGTAAGGAATGAGCAGTTCTTC. Protein: CASSSYTGLAGVRNEQFF.

J is TRBJ2-3 and V is TRBV11-2; a possible D gene is TRBD2 (5 bases). Germline V lookup: CDR1 SGHAT, CDR2 FQNNGV. Trimming left V 3 bases short and J 3 bases short, with 10 bases between. The CDR3 has 14 amino acids. Here the CDR3 reads CASSLGTRTDTQYF. For the CDR3, the DNA is TGTGCCAGCAGCTTGGGAACTAGAACAGATACGCAGTATTTT.

V gene TRBV30 combines with J gene TRBJ1-3; D is unresolved. Trimming removed 2 bases at V and 0 bases at J, with 11 bases between. The germline CDR1 and CDR2 sequences are GTSNPN and SVGIG (reference sequence). This CDR3 spans 15 amino acids. CDR3 residues: CAWSPGEHSGNTIYF. The CDR3 DNA reads as TGTGCCTGGAGTCCTGGAGAACACTCTGGAAACACCATATATTTT.